This entry lists 21 T cell receptor beta chains sequenced from one sample in a study of breast tumors, draining lymph nodes, adjacent tissues. TCRdb processed the multiplex PCR reads anew with MiXCR; each CDR3 protein has one entry. The table lists about 270,000 distinct CDR3 sequences, about 33% of them singletons. Breast cancer patients provided tissue from their axillary draining lymph nodes. The sample consisted of axillary lymph node tissue. The source of these receptors is a female donor with breast cancer. Some clones in this sample may be carry-over from other donors' samples.

Comments on this clonotype: Mismatch with germline at one junction end may stem from a read error. This chain joins TRBV2 and TRBJ1-5; D unclear. This CDR3 is 13 amino acids long. Germline V CDR1 and CDR2: SNHLY, FYNNEI. DNA for the CDR3: TGTGCCAGCAGTGAAGTCAGAAATCAGCCCCAGCATTTC. The encoded protein is CASSEVRNQPQHF.

About this clonotype itself: This may come from a read error, since a much larger clone is one base off. The CDR3 spells CASSHDRIDQPQHF. CDR3 in DNA: TGTGCCAGCAGTCATGATAGAATTGATCAGCCCCAGCATTTT. V gene TRBV6-6 combines with J gene TRBJ1-5; no reliable D call. CDR3 length: 14 amino acids. Germline loops: CDR1 MNHNY, CDR2 SVGAGI (reference sequence). Trimming pared 5 bases from V and 5 bases from J, leaving 13 bases between.

Details on this clonotype: A read error is possible here, since a much larger clone lies one base away. The V call is TRBV7-9, the J call TRBJ2-7; D may be TRBD1 (7 bases). Trimming removed 3 bases at V and 1 base at J, with 19 bases between. The CDR3 is made up of 17 amino acids. In germline, CDR1 is SEHNR, CDR2 FQNEAQ (reference sequence). The CDR3 reads CASSLEGAGTASYEQYF. CDR3 in DNA: TGTGCCAGCAGCTTGGAGGGGGCCGGGACAGCATCCTACGAGCAGTACTTC.

This clonotype has at least ten counts. The chain carries TRBV11-2 and TRBJ2-7, with a tentative D call TRBD2 (5 bases). V was pared by 5 bases and J by 4 bases, with 18 bases between. Per germline, CDR1 SGHAT and CDR2 FQNNGV. The CDR3 totals 15 residues. CDR3 sequence reads: CASSPGLTVAYEQYF. The DNA for the CDR3 is TGTGCCAGCAGCCCAGGACTGACGGTCGCTTACGAGCAGTACTTC.

As to this clonotype: This may be a read error: a much more frequent sequence differs by one nucleotide. The chain uses TRBV13 and TRBJ2-2; TRBD1 or TRBD2 may be the D gene (5 bases each). Trimming removed 8 bases at V and 6 bases at J, with 19 bases between. Germline CDR1 is PRHDT and CDR2 is FYEKMQ (reference sequence). This CDR3 is 15 amino acids long. CDR3 nucleotides: TGTGCCAGCGACCCTCGAGGGGCGCCTCCCGGGGAGCTGTTTTTT. Protein sequence: CASDPRGAPPGELFF. Based on the CDR3 plus reference TRBV13 and TRBJ2-2, the full variable domain is AAGVIQSPRHLIKEKRETATLKCYPIPRHDTVYWYQQGPGQDPQFLISFYEKMQSDKGSIPDRFSAQQFSDYHSELNMSSLELGDSALYFCASDPRGAPPGELFFGEGSRLTVL.

This clonotype was counted many times. The V gene is TRBV6-4, the J gene TRBJ2-3, with D perhaps being TRBD1 or TRBD2 (6 bases each). Trimming left V 2 bases short and J 6 bases short, with 15 bases between. This CDR3 spans 15 amino acids. The germline V gene encodes CDR1 MRHNA and CDR2 SNTAGT. The CDR3 loop is CASSDTGAVLDTQYF. The CDR3 DNA sequence: TGTGCCAGCAGTGACACGGGGGCAGTACTGGATACGCAGTATTTT.

This clonotype was seen many times. The chain has TRBV7-2 and TRBJ1-2, with 9 bases that match TRBD1. Losses at the gene ends were 5 bases for V and 6 bases for J; bases not matched to a gene: 10. CDR1 is SGHTA, CDR2 FQGNSA, per germline. CDR3 length equals 15 residues. The CDR3 nucleotides read TGTGCCAGCAGCCCGCGGCACAGGGGGCCTGATGGCTACACCTTC. Its translation: CASSPRHRGPDGYTF.

This clonotype was seen at least ten times. This CDR3 is CSARDRDRGEQTQYF. CDR3 sequence (DNA): TGCAGTGCTAGAGATAGAGACAGGGGCGAGCAGACCCAGTACTTC. The chain recombines TRBV20-1 with TRBJ2-5; 8 bases map to TRBD1. Germline V gene data show CDR1 as DFQATT and CDR2 as SNEGSKA (reference sequence). V gave up 0 bases and J gave up 6 bases; unmatched junction bases: 9. The CDR3 consists of 15 residues.

Many counts were recorded for this clonotype. The chain links TRBV7-3 to TRBJ2-1; possibly TRBD1 for D (6 bases). V was shortened by 1 base and J by 8 bases, with 12 bases between the two germline ends. The CDR3 contains 14 residues. Germline CDR1 SGHTA, CDR2 FQGTGA. In DNA form, the CDR3 reads TGTGCCAGCAGCTTAAAGGCAGGGGACCATGAGCAGTTCTTC. Its translation is CASSLKAGDHEQFF. Complete variable domain (other parts from reference TRBV7-3 and TRBJ2-1): GAGVSQTPSNKVTEKGKYVELRCDPISGHTALYWYRQSLGQGPEFLIYFQGTGAADDSGLPNDRFFAVRPEGSVSTLKIQRTERGDSAVYLCASSLKAGDHEQFFGPGTRLTVL.

This clonotype was found once. V gene TRBV9 combines with J gene TRBJ1-6; 7 bases line up with TRBD1. The CDR3 is 14 amino acids. V lost 1 base, J lost 11 bases, and 6 bases stayed unmatched. Per the germline V gene, CDR1 is SGDLS and CDR2 is YYNGEE. The CDR3 protein is CASSVTGQQAPLHF. The CDR3, as DNA: TGTGCCAGCAGCGTAACGGGACAGCAAGCACCCCTCCACTTT.

This clonotype appeared many times. The chain uses TRBV5-1 and TRBJ1-2; no clear D. The CDR3 loop spans 12 amino acids. The V gene lost 7 bases and the J gene lost 7 bases, with 14 bases spanning the gap. Germline loops: CDR1 SGHRS, CDR2 YFSETQ. The DNA for the CDR3 is TGCGCCAGCGCCCAAGAGAGGGCTGGCTACACCTTC. It encodes CASAQERAGYTF.

There are many counts of this clonotype. The rearrangement uses TRBV6-6 and TRBJ2-1; D could derive from TRBD1 or TRBD2 (5 bases each). Germline CDR1 and CDR2: MNHNY and SVGAGI (reference sequence). V gave up 0 bases and J gave up 9 bases, with 18 bases separating them. The CDR3 is 16 residues long. The CDR3 bases are TGTGCCAGCAGTTACTCGATGTTTGGCGGTGGGGGTGAGCAGTTCTTC. Translating gives CASSYSMFGGGGEQFF.

The DNA of the CDR3 is TGTGCCAGCAGCCCCCCCAAAGGGGCCGGAGCTTTCTTT. Translating it yields CASSPPKGAGAFF. V is TRBV5-4 and J is TRBJ1-1; maybe TRBD1 (5 bases). The CDR3 contains 13 residues. Germline lookup yields CDR1 SGHNT and CDR2 YYREEE (reference sequence). V lost 4 bases and J 10 bases, leaving 17 bases between the germline ends.

As to this clonotype: It may be a read error: a sequence one base away is much more abundant. The chain links TRBV11-2 to TRBJ2-5, with TRBD2 matching over 7 bases. The CDR3 consists of 16 residues. V shed 5 bases and J 7 bases; nucleotides not matched to a gene: 16. Germline lookup yields CDR1 SGHAT and CDR2 FQNNGV. This CDR3 is CASSPSGTTGIWTQYF. CDR3 bases: TGTGCCAGCAGCCCATCCGGGACTACCGGGATTTGGACCCAGTACTTC.

The chain recombines TRBV28 with TRBJ2-5; 10 positions agree with TRBD2. The CDR3 runs to 20 residues. CDR1 is MDHEN, CDR2 SYDVKM, per germline. Trimming at V came to 2 bases and at J to 0 bases, leaving 15 bases not matched to a gene. This CDR3 is CASSLPAASGRGGYQETQYF. CDR3 DNA: TGTGCCAGCAGTTTACCGGCGGCTAGCGGGAGAGGAGGGTACCAAGAGACCCAGTACTTC.

A few counts support this clonotype. The gene calls are TRBV27 and TRBJ2-7; 7 nucleotides line up with TRBD1. From germline, CDR1 is MNHEY and CDR2 SMNVEV (reference sequence). The CDR3 is made up of 16 amino acids. The V segment lost 3 bases and the J segment 3 bases; nucleotides outside the gene matches: 11. The CDR3 region has the DNA TGTGCCAGCAGTTTTGGCACCGGGACAGCCATCTACGAGCAGTACTTC. This encodes CASSFGTGTAIYEQYF.

The rearrangement links TRBV12-5 to TRBJ2-7; 10 bases line up with TRBD2. CDR1 is LGHNT and CDR2 is FRNRAP in the germline V gene. The length of the CDR3 is 18 residues. Germline trimming cut 3 bases from V and 2 bases from J; bases unmatched to any gene: 13. CDR3 amino acids: CASGFPPLLAGEPYEQYF. The CDR3 DNA is TGTGCTAGTGGTTTCCCTCCCCTCCTAGCGGGAGAACCCTACGAGCAGTACTTC.

This clonotype occurred many times. The chain carries TRBV4-1 and TRBJ1-3; D call uncertain. The germline CDR1 and CDR2 sequences are MGHRA and YSYEKL. The CDR3 runs to 16 residues. The V end was cut by 1 base, the J end by 0 bases, with 10 bases between. CDR3 sequence (DNA): TGCGCCAGCAGCCAAGTTACGCTCTTCTCTGGAAACACCATATATTTT. Translation gives CASSQVTLFSGNTIYF.

This clonotype was counted only a few times. The chain has TRBV11-3 and TRBJ2-2; tentatively, D is TRBD1 (7 bases). The CDR3 is made up of 15 amino acids. Trimming cost V 4 bases and J 7 bases, with 16 bases left between them. Germline lookup yields CDR1 SGHNT and CDR2 YENEEA. The CDR3 sequence: CASSSRQGAGGELFF. Here the CDR3 DNA reads TGTGCCAGCAGCTCCCGACAGGGAGCGGGCGGGGAGCTGTTTTTT.

This clonotype was observed many times. The V gene is TRBV7-9, the J gene TRBJ1-3; D might be TRBD1 (6 bases). Trimming removed 0 bases at V and 2 bases at J, with 11 bases between. Germline CDR1 reads SEHNR; CDR2 reads FQNEAQ (reference sequence). The CDR3 extends over 16 amino acids. Here the CDR3 DNA reads TGTGCCAGCAGCTTAGCGCGGGGGCTTACTGGAAACACCATATATTTT. Protein: CASSLARGLTGNTIYF.

This clonotype was observed many times. The V call is TRBV19, the J call TRBJ1-2; D unresolved. The CDR3 length is 15 residues. The ends were cut back, 0 bases at V and 3 bases at J, with 11 bases in the middle. Per the germline V gene, CDR1 is LNHDA and CDR2 is SQIVND (reference sequence). In DNA, the CDR3 is TGTGCCAGTAGTATAGAAGTTAGCAGATACTATGGCTACACCTTC. Amino acid sequence: CASSIEVSRYYGYTF.